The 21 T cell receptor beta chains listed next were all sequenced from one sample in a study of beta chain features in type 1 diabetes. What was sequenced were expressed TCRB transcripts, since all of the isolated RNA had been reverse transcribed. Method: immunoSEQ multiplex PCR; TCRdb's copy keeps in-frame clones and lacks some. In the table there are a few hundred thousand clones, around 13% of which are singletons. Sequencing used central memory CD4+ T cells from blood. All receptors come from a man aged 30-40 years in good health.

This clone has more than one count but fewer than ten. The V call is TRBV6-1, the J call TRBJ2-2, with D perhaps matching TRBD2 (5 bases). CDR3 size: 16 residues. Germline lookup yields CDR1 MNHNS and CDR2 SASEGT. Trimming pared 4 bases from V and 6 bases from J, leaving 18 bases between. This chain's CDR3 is CASSGMPGKHSGELFF. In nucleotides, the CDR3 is TGTGCCAGCAGTGGGATGCCCGGGAAGCATTCCGGGGAGCTGTTTTTT.

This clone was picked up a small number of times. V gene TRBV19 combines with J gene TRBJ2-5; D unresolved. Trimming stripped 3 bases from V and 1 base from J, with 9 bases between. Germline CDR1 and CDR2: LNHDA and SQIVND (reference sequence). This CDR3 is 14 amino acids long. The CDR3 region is CASSISTLQETQYF. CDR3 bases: TGTGCCAGTAGTATTTCTACCCTCCAAGAGACCCAGTACTTC.

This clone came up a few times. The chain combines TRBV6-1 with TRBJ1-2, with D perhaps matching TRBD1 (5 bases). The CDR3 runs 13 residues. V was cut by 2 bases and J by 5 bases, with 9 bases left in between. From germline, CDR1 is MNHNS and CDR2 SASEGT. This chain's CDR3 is CASSESGPYGYTF. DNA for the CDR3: TGTGCCAGCAGTGAATCAGGGCCGTATGGCTACACCTTC.

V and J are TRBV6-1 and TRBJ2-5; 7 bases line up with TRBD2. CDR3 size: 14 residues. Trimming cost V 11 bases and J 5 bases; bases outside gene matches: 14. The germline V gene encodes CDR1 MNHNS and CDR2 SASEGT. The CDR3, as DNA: TGTGCCGCCTCACAGCGGGGCCAATACGAGACCCAGTACTTC. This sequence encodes CAASQRGQYETQYF.

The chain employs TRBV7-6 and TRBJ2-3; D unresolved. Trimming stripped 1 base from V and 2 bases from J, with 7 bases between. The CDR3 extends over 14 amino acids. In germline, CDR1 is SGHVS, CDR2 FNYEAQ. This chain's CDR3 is CASSLDAHTDTQYF. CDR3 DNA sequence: TGTGCCAGCAGCTTAGACGCCCACACAGATACGCAGTATTTT.

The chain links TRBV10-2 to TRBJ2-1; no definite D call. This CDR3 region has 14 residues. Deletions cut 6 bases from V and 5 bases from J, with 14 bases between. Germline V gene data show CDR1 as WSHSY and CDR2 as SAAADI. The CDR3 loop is CASRIQQGNNEQFF. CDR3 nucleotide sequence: TGCGCCAGCAGAATACAGCAAGGGAACAATGAGCAGTTCTTC.

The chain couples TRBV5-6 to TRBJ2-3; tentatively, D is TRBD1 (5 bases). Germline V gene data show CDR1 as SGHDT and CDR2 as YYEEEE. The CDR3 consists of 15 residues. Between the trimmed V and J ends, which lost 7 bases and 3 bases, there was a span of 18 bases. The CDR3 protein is CASWVGAVYTDTQYF. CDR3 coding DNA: TGTGCCAGCTGGGTTGGGGCCGTGTATACAGATACGCAGTATTTT.

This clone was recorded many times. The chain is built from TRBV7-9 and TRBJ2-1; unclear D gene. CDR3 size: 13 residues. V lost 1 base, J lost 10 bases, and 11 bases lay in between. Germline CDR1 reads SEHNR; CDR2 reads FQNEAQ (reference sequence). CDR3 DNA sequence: TGTGCCAGCAGCTTAGGGTCGAAGACCGAGCAGTTCTTC. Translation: CASSLGSKTEQFF.

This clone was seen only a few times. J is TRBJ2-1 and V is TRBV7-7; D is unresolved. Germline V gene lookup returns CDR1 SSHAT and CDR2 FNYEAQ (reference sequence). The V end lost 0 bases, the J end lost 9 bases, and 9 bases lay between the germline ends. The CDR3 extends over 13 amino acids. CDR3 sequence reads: CASSLARKTEQFF. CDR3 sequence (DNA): TGTGCCAGCAGCTTAGCACGGAAGACTGAGCAGTTCTTC.

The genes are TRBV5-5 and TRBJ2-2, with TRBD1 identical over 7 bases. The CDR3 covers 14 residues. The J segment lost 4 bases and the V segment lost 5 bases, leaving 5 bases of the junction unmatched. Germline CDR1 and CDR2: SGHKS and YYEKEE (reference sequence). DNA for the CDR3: TGTGCCAGCAGACGAAGACAGGGCACCGGGGAGCTGTTTTTT. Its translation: CASRRRQGTGELFF. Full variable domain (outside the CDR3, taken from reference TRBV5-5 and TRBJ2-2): DAGVTQSPTHLIKTRGQQVTLRCSPISGHKSVSWYQQVLGQGPQFIFQYYEKEERGRGNFPDRFSARQFPNYSSELNVNALLLGDSALYLCASRRRQGTGELFFGEGSRLTVL.

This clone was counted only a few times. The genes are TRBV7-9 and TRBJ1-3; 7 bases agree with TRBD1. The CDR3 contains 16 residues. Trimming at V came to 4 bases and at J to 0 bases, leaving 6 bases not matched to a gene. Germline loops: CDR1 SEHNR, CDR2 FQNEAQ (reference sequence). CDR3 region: CASSSTGPSSGNTIYF. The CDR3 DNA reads TGTGCCAGCAGCTCGACAGGGCCGAGCTCTGGAAACACCATATATTTT.

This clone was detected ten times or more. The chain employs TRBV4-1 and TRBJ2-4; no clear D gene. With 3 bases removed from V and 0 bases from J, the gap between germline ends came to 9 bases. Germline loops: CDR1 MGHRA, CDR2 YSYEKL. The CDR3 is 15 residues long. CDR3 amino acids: CASSQSVLAKNIQYF. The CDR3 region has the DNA TGCGCCAGCAGCCAGTCTGTTTTAGCCAAAAACATTCAGTACTTC.

In nucleotides, the CDR3 is TGTGCCAGCAGACCCTCCGGGACAGGATATCAGCCCCAGCATTTT. It specifies CASRPSGTGYQPQHF. The chain carries TRBV6-5 and TRBJ1-5, with 8 bases aligning to TRBD1. From germline, CDR1 is MNHEY and CDR2 SVGAGI. With V trimmed by 6 bases and J by 5 bases, 9 bases remained unmatched. This CDR3 has 15 residues.

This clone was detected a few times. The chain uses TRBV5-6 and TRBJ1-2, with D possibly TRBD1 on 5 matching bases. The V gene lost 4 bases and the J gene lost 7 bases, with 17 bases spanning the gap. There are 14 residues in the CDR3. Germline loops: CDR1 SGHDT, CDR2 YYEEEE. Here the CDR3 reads CASSPEGWVAGYTF. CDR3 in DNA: TGTGCCAGCAGCCCCGAGGGGTGGGTCGCTGGCTACACCTTC.

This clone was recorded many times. Written as DNA, the CDR3 is TGTGCCAGCAGCTTCCGTGGGACAGACAATGAGCAGTTCTTC. Encoded protein: CASSFRGTDNEQFF. The chain combines TRBV21-1 with TRBJ2-1; the D call of TRBD1 is as the table states it, not checked on the DNA. TRBV21-1 is a pseudogene segment. The CDR3 consists of 14 residues.

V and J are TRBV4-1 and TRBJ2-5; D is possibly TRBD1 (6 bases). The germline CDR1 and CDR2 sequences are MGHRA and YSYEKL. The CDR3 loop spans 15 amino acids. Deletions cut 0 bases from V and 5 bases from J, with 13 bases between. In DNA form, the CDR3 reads TGCGCCAGCAGCCAAGAGGCCAACAGGGATGAGACCCAGTACTTC. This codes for CASSQEANRDETQYF.

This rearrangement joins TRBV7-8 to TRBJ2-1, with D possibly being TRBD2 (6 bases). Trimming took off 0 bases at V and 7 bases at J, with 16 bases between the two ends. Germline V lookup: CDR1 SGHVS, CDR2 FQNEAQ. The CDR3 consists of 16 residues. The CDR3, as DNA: TGTGCCAGCAGCTTAGCCCTAGCGACCAATGGGAATGAGCAGTTCTTC. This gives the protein CASSLALATNGNEQFF.

The CDR3 DNA reads as TGTGCCAGCATCGGACAGGGGGCGACTGAAGCTTTCTTT. It yields the protein CASIGQGATEAFF. The rearrangement links TRBV7-2 to TRBJ1-1, with 11 bases lining up with TRBD1. The CDR3 spans 13 residues. Per the germline V gene, CDR1 is SGHTA and CDR2 is FQGNSA. Trimming took 7 bases from V and 5 from J; bases not matched to a gene: 3. Variable domain in full (rest from reference TRBV7-2 and TRBJ1-1): GAGVSQSPSNKVTEKGKDVELRCDPISGHTALYWYRQSLGQGLEFLIYFQGNSAPDKSGLPSDRFSAERTGGSVSTLTIQRTQQEDSAVYLCASIGQGATEAFFGQGTRLTVV.

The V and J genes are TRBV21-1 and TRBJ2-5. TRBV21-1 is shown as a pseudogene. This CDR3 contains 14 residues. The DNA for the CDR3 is TGTGCCAGCAGCCCAGAGCTATTCCAAGAGACCCAGTACTTC. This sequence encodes CASSPELFQETQYF.

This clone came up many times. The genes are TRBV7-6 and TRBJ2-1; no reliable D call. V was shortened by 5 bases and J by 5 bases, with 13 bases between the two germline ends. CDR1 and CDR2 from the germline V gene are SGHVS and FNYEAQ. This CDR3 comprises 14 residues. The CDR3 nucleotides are TGTGCCAGCAGCCTTAATTCCGTCGACAATGAGCAGTTCTTC. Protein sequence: CASSLNSVDNEQFF. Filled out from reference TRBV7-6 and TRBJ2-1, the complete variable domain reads GAGVSQSPRYKVTKRGQDVALRCDPISGHVSLYWYRQALGQGPEFLTYFNYEAQQDKSGLPNDRFSAERPEGSISTLTIQRTEQRDSAMYRCASSLNSVDNEQFFGPGTRLTVL.

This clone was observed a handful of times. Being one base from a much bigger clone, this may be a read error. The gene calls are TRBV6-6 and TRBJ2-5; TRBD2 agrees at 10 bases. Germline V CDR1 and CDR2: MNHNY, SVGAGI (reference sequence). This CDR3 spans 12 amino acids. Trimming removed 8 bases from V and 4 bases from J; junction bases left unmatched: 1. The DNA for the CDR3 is TGTGCCAGCCGACTAGCGGGAGAGACCCAGTACTTC. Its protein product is CASRLAGETQYF.